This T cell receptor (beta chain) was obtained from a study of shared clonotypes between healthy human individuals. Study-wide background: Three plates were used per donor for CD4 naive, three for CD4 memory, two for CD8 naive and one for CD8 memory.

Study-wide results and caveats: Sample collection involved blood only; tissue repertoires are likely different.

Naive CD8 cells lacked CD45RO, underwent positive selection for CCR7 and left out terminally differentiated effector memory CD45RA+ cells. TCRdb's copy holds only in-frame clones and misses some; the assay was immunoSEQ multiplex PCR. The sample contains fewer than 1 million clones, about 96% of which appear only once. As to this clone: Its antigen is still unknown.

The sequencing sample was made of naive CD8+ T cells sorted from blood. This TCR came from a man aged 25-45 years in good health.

For the CDR3, the DNA is TGCAGCGTTGAGTTAGCGGGAGCAAGAGAGACCCAGTACTTC. Its protein product is CSVELAGARETQYF. The chain couples TRBV29-1 to TRBJ2-5, with 9 bases aligning to TRBD2. This CDR3 region has 14 residues. CDR1 is SQVTM, CDR2 ANQGSEA, per germline. The V gene end was trimmed by 3 bases and the J gene end by 4 bases; junction bases not matched to a gene: 6.